Included here is one T cell receptor (beta chain) sequence, with context. These data originate in a study of Graves' ophthalmopathy and Graves' hyperthyroidism. Background on the study: Samples of peripheral blood were obtained at initial diagnosis, prior to treatment of any kind.

Moderate-to-severe activity, CAS at least 3, NOSPECS at least 4 and duration under 3 months characterized donors with ophthalmopathy. The diagnosis combined clinical symptoms, thyroxine, TRAb, thyroid ultrasound and orbital computed tomography scans. The CDR3 has 14 amino acids. Losses at the gene ends were 5 bases for V and 5 bases for J; bases not matched to a gene: 8. Germline CDR1 SGDLS, CDR2 YYNGEE. TCR beta CDR3 regions were amplified from RNA transcripts. Investigators did first-round RT-PCR with HTBI primers, then second-round multiplex PCR. TCRdb processed the multiplex PCR reads anew with MiXCR; each CDR3 protein has one entry. The table has approximately 700,000 distinct CDR3 sequences, 35% to 50% seen once; the top ten hold 44%.

What was sequenced was peripheral blood. This clonotype originated in an adult man with Graves' ophthalmopathy. V gene TRBV9 combines with J gene TRBJ1-1, with 8 nucleotides matching TRBD1. The CDR3: CASSSWTGRTEAFF. As DNA, the CDR3 is TGTGCCAGCAGTTCTTGGACAGGGCGGACTGAAGCTTTCTTT. The full variable domain, rest sourced from reference TRBV9 and TRBJ1-1, is DSGVTQTPKHLITATGQRVTLRCSPRSGDLSVYWYQQSLDQGLQFLIQYYNGEERAKGNILERFSAQQFPDLHSELNLSSLELGDSALYFCASSSWTGRTEAFFGQGTRLTVV.